This passage covers 18 T cell receptor beta chains from one sample sequenced in a study of blood T cell repertoires in COVID-19. Method: immunoSEQ multiplex PCR; TCRdb's copy keeps in-frame clones and lacks some. The table has roughly 80,000 clones, approximately 84% seen once. The material sequenced was peripheral blood. These receptors all come from a man in his sixties with active or convalescent COVID-19.

The chain joins TRBV12-3 or TRBV12-4 to TRBJ1-2; TRBD1 matches at 8 bases. The V segment lost 2 bases and the J segment 10 bases; nucleotides outside the gene matches: 6. This CDR3 contains 13 residues. The CDR3 DNA sequence: TGTGCCAGCAGTTTAAGGGCAGGGGGCGACTACACCTTC. Its translation is CASSLRAGGDYTF.

The chain has TRBV5-5 and TRBJ2-5, with 7 bases aligning to TRBD1. This CDR3 spans 17 amino acids. With V trimmed by 0 bases and J by 2 bases, 10 bases remained unmatched. Germline V CDR1 and CDR2: SGHKS, YYEKEE (reference sequence). CDR3: CASSLDTGASWQETQYF. In DNA, the CDR3 is TGTGCCAGCAGCTTGGACACAGGGGCTAGCTGGCAAGAGACCCAGTACTTC.

This chain joins TRBV5-5 and TRBJ2-7, with D possibly matching TRBD2 (6 bases). This CDR3 spans 12 amino acids. Germline CDR1 reads SGHKS; CDR2 reads YYEKEE (reference sequence). V was shortened by 0 bases and J by 7 bases, with 8 bases between the two germline ends. This CDR3 is CASSLGGKEQYF. For the CDR3, the DNA is TGTGCCAGCAGCTTGGGCGGGAAGGAGCAGTACTTC.

The V call is TRBV4-3, the J call TRBJ2-1; 9 bases agree with TRBD1. Germline V gene lookup returns CDR1 LGHNA and CDR2 YSLEER. V lost 0 bases, J lost 5 bases, and 11 bases stayed unmatched. This CDR3 is 18 amino acids long. This CDR3 reads CASSQDQEGTGKNNEQFF. The CDR3 DNA follows: TGCGCCAGCAGCCAAGATCAAGAAGGGACAGGGAAAAACAATGAGCAGTTCTTC.

This clone has more than one count but fewer than ten. This chain connects TRBV3-1 (or the pseudogene TRBV3-2) to TRBJ1-6, with D perhaps matching TRBD1 (6 bases). Germline V CDR1 and CDR2: LGHDT, YNNKEL (reference sequence). Trimming took 9 bases from V and 5 from J, leaving 11 bases between them. The CDR3 runs to 13 residues. CDR3 sequence: CASRDIDNSPLHF. Here the CDR3 DNA reads TGTGCCAGTCGGGACATAGATAATTCACCCCTCCACTTT.

V usage is TRBV3-1 (or the pseudogene TRBV3-2) and J usage is TRBJ2-7, with TRBD1 identical over 9 bases. V lost 4 bases to trimming and J lost 5 bases; unmatched junction nucleotides: 9. CDR3 size: 15 residues. Looked up from germline, CDR1 is LGHDT and CDR2 is YNNKEL (reference sequence). CDR3 region: CASSREGQGIHEQYF. The CDR3 DNA is TGTGCCAGCAGCCGGGAGGGACAGGGTATCCACGAGCAGTACTTC.

CDR3 in DNA: TGTGCCAGCAGCGATCGCCCGGGAGTGGGCTATGGCTACACCTTC. Translated, it gives CASSDRPGVGYGYTF. The chain employs TRBV11-1 and TRBJ1-2; D is unclear. Germline lookup yields CDR1 SGHAT and CDR2 FQDESV (reference sequence). V lost 5 bases and J lost 4, with 17 bases in between. This CDR3 spans 15 amino acids. The full variable domain, with the rest looked up from reference TRBV11-1 and TRBJ1-2, is EAEVAQSPRYKITEKSQAVAFWCDPISGHATLYWYRQILGQGPELLVQFQDESVVDDSQLPKDRFSAERLKGVDSTLKIQPAELGDSAMYLCASSDRPGVGYGYTFGSGTRLTVV.

This clone was observed a handful of times. V gene TRBV7-9 combines with J gene TRBJ1-2; possible D gene TRBD1, 6 bases. Germline values: CDR1 SEHNR, CDR2 FQNEAQ (reference sequence). The germline V and J ends were trimmed by 0 bases and 14 bases, with 13 bases remaining between them. The CDR3 has 12 residues. DNA for the CDR3: TGTGCCAGCAGCTTAGCGGGACAAAGCAGGACCTTC. The encoded protein is CASSLAGQSRTF. Together with reference TRBV7-9 and TRBJ1-2, the CDR3 gives the full variable domain: DTGVSQNPRHKITKRGQNVTFRCDPISEHNRLYWYRQTLGQGPEFLTYFQNEAQLEKSRLLSDRFSAERPKGSFSTLEIQRTEQGDSAMYLCASSLAGQSRTFGSGTRLTVV.

The chain links TRBV6-5 to TRBJ1-1; unclear D gene. In germline, CDR1 is MNHEY, CDR2 SVGAGI. CDR3 size: 14 residues. Trimming stripped 6 bases from V and 4 bases from J, with 15 bases between. CDR3 DNA: TGTGCCAGCAGCCTGGGCCGAATGAGCACTGAAGCTTTCTTT. It translates to CASSLGRMSTEAFF.

The rearrangement joins TRBV5-1 to TRBJ2-3; TRBD1 matches 8 bases. CDR3 length: 15 residues. V was clipped by 4 bases and J by 6 bases; unmatched bases: 10. Germline-derived CDR1 and CDR2 are SGHRS and YFSETQ. This CDR3 reads CASSTGQAKVDTQYF. The CDR3 DNA is TGCGCCAGCAGCACGGGACAGGCCAAGGTGGATACGCAGTATTTT.

The rearrangement uses TRBV6-2 or TRBV6-3 and TRBJ1-2; D might be TRBD1 (6 bases). Germline loops: CDR1 MNHEY, CDR2 SVGEGT. The ends were cut back, 5 bases at V and 3 bases at J, with 10 bases in the middle. CDR3 size: 13 residues. CDR3 loop: CASSPGAYYGYTF. DNA of the CDR3: TGTGCCAGCAGTCCAGGGGCGTACTATGGCTACACCTTC.

The chain recombines TRBV5-5 with TRBJ1-1; 8 bases align to TRBD1. CDR1 and CDR2 from the germline V gene are SGHKS and YYEKEE (reference sequence). V was pared by 4 bases and J by 4 bases, with 12 bases of the junction left unmatched. The CDR3 is 16 amino acids. CDR3 region: CASSHGQGIGTTEAFF. The DNA of the CDR3 is TGTGCCAGCAGCCACGGACAGGGAATCGGTACCACTGAAGCTTTCTTT. Variable domain in full (rest from reference TRBV5-5 and TRBJ1-1): DAGVTQSPTHLIKTRGQQVTLRCSPISGHKSVSWYQQVLGQGPQFIFQYYEKEERGRGNFPDRFSARQFPNYSSELNVNALLLGDSALYLCASSHGQGIGTTEAFFGQGTRLTVV.

By share, this clone counts as large (0.1 to 1%). The V and J genes are TRBV5-4 and TRBJ2-1, with 7 bases identical to TRBD2. This CDR3 contains 15 residues. The J segment lost 10 bases and the V segment lost 4 bases, leaving 14 bases of the junction unmatched. The germline V gene has CDR1 SGHNT and CDR2 YYREEE (reference sequence). CDR3 region: CASSPTRTASGEQFF. CDR3 sequence (DNA): TGTGCCAGCAGCCCTACACGAACAGCTAGCGGAGAGCAGTTCTTC. The full variable domain, completed using reference TRBV5-4 and TRBJ2-1, is ETGVTQSPTHLIKTRGQQVTLRCSSQSGHNTVSWYQQALGQGPQFIFQYYREEENGRGNFPPRFSGLQFPNYSSELNVNALELDDSALYLCASSPTRTASGEQFFGPGTRLTVL.

The J gene is TRBJ1-1, the V gene TRBV30, with TRBD1 matching 8 bases. CDR1 GTSNPN and CDR2 SVGIG come from the germline V gene (reference sequence). The CDR3 runs to 15 residues. V shed 3 bases, J shed 6 bases, and the junction held 12 bases outside the gene matches. The CDR3 sequence: CAWSAKGQVRAEAFF. CDR3 nucleotides: TGTGCCTGGAGCGCCAAGGGACAGGTTAGAGCTGAAGCTTTCTTT.

The V and J genes are TRBV6-5 and TRBJ1-1, with D maybe TRBD1 (5 bases). Per the germline V gene, CDR1 is MNHEY and CDR2 is SVGAGI. The ends were cut back, 5 bases at V and 1 base at J, with 8 bases in the middle. The CDR3 consists of 13 residues. As DNA, the CDR3 is TGTGCCAGCAGTACTCAGGGGAACACTGAAGCTTTCTTT. Translation gives CASSTQGNTEAFF.

J is TRBJ1-6 and V is TRBV6-2 or TRBV6-3, with D uncertain. The CDR3 spans 16 residues. CDR1 MNHEY and CDR2 SVGEGT come from the germline V gene. Deletions cut 2 bases from V and 0 bases from J, with 8 bases between. CDR3 amino acids: CASSYRSTSYNSPLHF. CDR3 nucleotides: TGTGCCAGCAGTTACCGGAGTACCTCCTATAATTCACCCCTCCACTTT.

V and J are TRBV2 and TRBJ1-4; D might be TRBD1 (5 bases). CDR1 is SNHLY, CDR2 FYNNEI, per germline. Trimming removed 6 bases from V and 4 bases from J, with 9 bases in between. The CDR3 runs 13 residues. CDR3 DNA: TGTGCCAGCAGCAGGGCAATTAATGAAAAACTGTTTTTT. Amino acids: CASSRAINEKLFF.

The chain carries TRBV6-1 and TRBJ2-5; a weak D match, TRBD1 (6 bases). This CDR3 is 14 amino acids long. Trimming took 2 bases from V and 0 from J, leaving 7 bases between them. The V gene's germline CDR1 is MNHNS and CDR2 SASEGT. In DNA form, the CDR3 reads TGTGCCAGCAGTGAACCAGGGGACCAAGAGACCCAGTACTTC. It translates to CASSEPGDQETQYF.